The T cell receptor beta chain described here comes from a study of T-cell memory formation after mild COVID-19. The study, taken as a whole, reports: The appearance of some responding clones in pre-infection memory suggested that cross-reactive memory joined.

Using its own MiXCR run on the 5' RACE reads, TCRdb lists one record per CDR3 protein. The top ten clones hold roughly 24% of a sample with some 290,000 distinct CDR3 sequences, about 16% of them seen once. This clonotype was recorded a few times. Its target is unknown. The germline gives CDR1 MGHRA, CDR2 YSYEKL. V was pared by 1 base and J by 3 bases, with 16 bases between. The CDR3 sequence is 16 residues long. The genes are TRBV4-1 and TRBJ2-7; no clear D gene. Sequencing was done on a sample of PBMCs or a T cell subset sorted from them (not recorded which). This clonotype was obtained from a man between 18 and 35 years old who had mild COVID-19 (a few samples of this study predate the infection). Cell type and time point are not known. The CDR3 is CASSQVNLNQIYEQYF. The DNA of the CDR3 is TGCGCCAGCAGCCAAGTTAACCTCAACCAAATCTACGAGCAGTACTTC.